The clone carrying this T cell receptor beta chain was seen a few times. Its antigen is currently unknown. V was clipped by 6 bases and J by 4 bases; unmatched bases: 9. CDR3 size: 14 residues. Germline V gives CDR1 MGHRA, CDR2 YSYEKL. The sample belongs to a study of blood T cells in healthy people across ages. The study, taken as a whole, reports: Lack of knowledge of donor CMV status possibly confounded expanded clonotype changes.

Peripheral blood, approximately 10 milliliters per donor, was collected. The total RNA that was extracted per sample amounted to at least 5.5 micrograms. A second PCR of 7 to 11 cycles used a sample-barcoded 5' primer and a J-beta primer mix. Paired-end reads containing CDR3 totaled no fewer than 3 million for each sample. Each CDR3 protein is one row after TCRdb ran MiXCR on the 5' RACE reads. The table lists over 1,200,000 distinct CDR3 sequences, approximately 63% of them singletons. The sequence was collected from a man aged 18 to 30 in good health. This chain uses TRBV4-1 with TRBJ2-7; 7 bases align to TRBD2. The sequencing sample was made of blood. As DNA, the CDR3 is TGCGCCAGCAGTACCGGGACTATAGGATACGAGCAGTACTTC. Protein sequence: CASSTGTIGYEQYF.